This T cell receptor beta chain was recorded in a study of PD-1 blockade in classical Hodgkin lymphoma. Findings and caveats of the study: Why the repertoires differ is still unclear, perhaps disease activity or prior therapy.

Sample time point: newly diagnosed, previously untreated cHL patient sample. Magnetic negative selection was used to purify CD4+ T cells from PBMCs that had been thawed. The authors compared against newly diagnosed, untreated classical Hodgkin lymphoma PBMCs. The CDR3 loop spans 12 amino acids. V was shortened by 5 bases and J by 9 bases, with 11 bases between the two germline ends. The germline V gene encodes CDR1 LNHDA and CDR2 SQIVND (reference sequence). Worth noting for this clone: The antigen is unknown.

Measured with immunoSEQ multiplex PCR; TCRdb has only the in-frame clones, and not every one. The sample gives some 23,000 clones, roughly nine tenths of which show up once; roughly 0.58% is in the top ten. The sequence came from a human donor with classical Hodgkin lymphoma. The V and J genes are TRBV19 and TRBJ1-5, with D hard to call. Sequences were obtained from CD4+ T cells from blood. CDR3 sequence (DNA): TGTGCCAGTAGTTCCTACGATCGGCCCCAGCATTTT. It encodes CASSSYDRPQHF.